Here is one T cell receptor beta chain with its context. Antigen unknown. These data belong to a study of T-cell memory formation after mild COVID-19. General study points: Cross-reactive memory apparently joined, as some responding clones appeared in pre-infection memory. Whether second-wave clones peaking at day 37 were SARS-CoV-2 specific went unconfirmed. CD4/CD8 balance characterized clones contracting day 15 to 85, and CD4+ skew characterized later expanders.

The CDR3 sequence is 15 residues long. V was trimmed by 4 bases and J by 2 bases, leaving 12 bases between them. Germline V gene lookup returns CDR1 MNHEY and CDR2 SVGAGI. The TCR alpha and TCR beta cDNA libraries, bearing sample barcodes and UMIs, were generated by 5'RACE using constant-segment primers. TCRdb passed the 5' RACE reads through MiXCR, listing each CDR3 protein once. Among hundreds of thousands of distinct CDR3 sequences listed, 15% were seen once. The specimen was PBMCs or a T cell subset sorted from them (not recorded which). V gene TRBV6-5 combines with J gene TRBJ2-1; tentative D call: TRBD1 (6 bases). The source of this sequence is a man aged 18 to 35 who had mild COVID-19 (a few samples of this study predate the infection). Cell type and time point are not known. The CDR3: CASSSTGKAYNEQFF. CDR3 coding DNA: TGTGCCAGCAGTTCCACAGGGAAGGCCTACAATGAGCAGTTCTTC.